This T cell receptor (beta chain) was obtained from a study of PD-1 blockade in mismatch repair-deficient tumors. Broader study findings: Rapid post-treatment expansion, then contraction, generally preceding radiologic response, marked tumor-resident clones.

Profiling relied on immunoSEQ multiplex PCR, and the TCRdb table lists in-frame clones only, not all of them. The data hold roughly 130,000 clones, with about 90% observed a single time. In the case of this clone: The target antigen is unknown.

PCR or immunohistochemistry showed mismatch repair deficiency in every enrolled patient. TCR sequencing covered three patients who responded to pembrolizumab. This sequence was found in an adult with mismatch repair-deficient cancer. The sample was peripheral blood, taken roughly 67 weeks after starting pembrolizumab.

This CDR3 reads CASSQGGSRYQETQYF. Here the CDR3 DNA reads TGCGCCAGCAGCCAAGGGGGCAGCCGGTACCAAGAGACCCAGTACTTC. The chain uses TRBV4-3 and TRBJ2-5; perhaps TRBD1 as D (5 bases). The ends were cut back, 1 base at V and 0 bases at J, with 12 bases in the middle. This CDR3 has 16 amino acids. Germline V gene sequence: CDR1 LGHNA, CDR2 YSLEER.